The T cell receptor beta chain described here comes from a study of T cell responses to AZD1222 COVID-19 vaccine. Whole-study findings and limits: Along spike, vaccine-associated CD4 TCRs were found throughout, with dominance at 160-218 and 743-854. Seropositivity was recorded at baseline in only a handful of AZD1222 recipients. Vaccination with two AZD1222 doses was followed by a rise in Spike-specific TCR breadth and depth.

This CDR3 contains 16 residues. The germline gives CDR1 MNHEY, CDR2 SMNVEV (reference sequence). To note about this clone: Antigen specificity is unknown. Germline is not matched at one junction end, which may reflect a read error.

Only in-frame clones appear in the TCRdb table, and some are missing; sequencing was by immunoSEQ multiplex PCR. Of roughly 190,000 clones in the sample, approximately 90% are singletons; the top ten hold under 4%. The chain is built from TRBV27 and TRBJ1-2; perhaps TRBD1 as D (6 bases). This TCR was sampled from an adult who received the AZD1222 COVID-19 vaccine. The input for sequencing was peripheral blood, taken 28 days after the second AZD1222 dose. CDR3 nucleotides: TGTGCCAGCAGTGTATCATACAGGGTTGTGGTTAGTGGCTACACCTTC. This codes for CASSVSYRVVVSGYTF.